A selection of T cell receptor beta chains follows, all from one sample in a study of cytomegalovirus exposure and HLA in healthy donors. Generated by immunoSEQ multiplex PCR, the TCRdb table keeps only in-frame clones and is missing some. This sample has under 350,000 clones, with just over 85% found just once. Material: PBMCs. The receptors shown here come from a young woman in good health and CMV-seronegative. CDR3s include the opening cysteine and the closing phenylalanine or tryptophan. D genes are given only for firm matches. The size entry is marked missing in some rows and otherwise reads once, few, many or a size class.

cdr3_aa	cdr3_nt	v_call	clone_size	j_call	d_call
CASSSPGLALYNEQFF	TGTGCCAGCAGCTCCCCCGGACTAGCCCTTTACAATGAGCAGTTCTTC	TRBV13	-	TRBJ2-1	TRBD2
CASSLEVSYNEQFF	TGTGCCAGCAGTTTAGAGGTCTCCTACAATGAGCAGTTCTTC	TRBV27	-	TRBJ2-1	-
CASSIGWTGTLYNEQFF	TGTGCCAGTAGTATAGGATGGACAGGAACACTCTACAATGAGCAGTTCTTC	TRBV19	once	TRBJ2-1	TRBD1
CASTSGANTEAFF	TGCGCCAGCACCTCAGGGGCGAACACTGAAGCTTTCTTT	TRBV5-1	-	TRBJ1-1	-
CASSFQGRKNTEAFF	TGCGCCAGCAGCTTCCAGGGGAGAAAGAACACTGAAGCTTTCTTT	TRBV5-1	-	TRBJ1-1	-
CASSRGGQGHGYTF	TGTGCCAGCAGCCGGGGGGGACAGGGCCATGGCTACACCTTC	TRBV28	-	TRBJ1-2	TRBD1
CARGEVEAFF	TGTGCCCGCGGCGAGGTGGAAGCTTTCTTT	TRBV30	-	TRBJ1-1	-
CASSYNPGQGLNTEAFF	TGTGCCAGCAGTTATAATCCGGGACAGGGATTGAACACTGAAGCTTTCTTT	TRBV28	-	TRBJ1-1	TRBD1
CASSSTGGLDEQYF	TGTGCCAGCAGTTCCACAGGGGGCCTAGACGAGCAGTACTTC	TRBV27	-	TRBJ2-7	TRBD1
CASSYSGTGVSYGYTF	TGTGCCAGCAGTTACTCCGGGACAGGGGTTTCCTATGGCTACACCTTC	TRBV6-5	-	TRBJ1-2	TRBD1
CASTGGGYGYTF	TGTGCCAGCACCGGGGGGGGCTATGGCTACACCTTC	TRBV19	few	TRBJ1-2	-
CASSGQGAQGYTF	TGTGCCAGTAGTGGACAGGGGGCGCAGGGCTACACCTTC	TRBV19	once	TRBJ1-2	TRBD1
CASSLGQTYEQYF	TGTGCCAGCAGCTTGGGACAGACCTACGAGCAGTACTTC	TRBV11-3	-	TRBJ2-7	TRBD1
CATTARTGGWDGELFF	TGTGCCACCACCGCCAGGACAGGGGGATGGGACGGGGAGCTGTTTTTT	TRBV19	-	TRBJ2-2	TRBD1
CSVPQRGSPYNEQFF	TGCAGCGTTCCCCAGCGGGGGTCCCCCTACAATGAGCAGTTCTTC	TRBV29-1	-	TRBJ2-1	TRBD2
CAITGQGISGELFF	TGTGCCATCACGGGACAGGGCATTTCCGGGGAGCTGTTTTTT	TRBV6-1	-	TRBJ2-2	TRBD1
CASSQGGGTEAFF	TGTGCCAGCAGCCAAGGGGGCGGCACTGAAGCTTTCTTT	TRBV7-2	-	TRBJ1-1	TRBD1
CASGANYQSVYTGELFF	TGTGCCAGCGGTGCGAACTACCAGAGTGTCTACACCGGGGAGCTGTTTTTT	TRBV27	-	TRBJ2-2	-
CASSEQGWNTEAFF	TGTGCCAGCAGTGAACAGGGTTGGAACACTGAAGCTTTCTTT	TRBV25-1	-	TRBJ1-1	-
CASSNSRYEQYF	TGTGCCAGCAGCAATTCTCGCTACGAGCAGTACTTC	TRBV9	-	TRBJ2-7	-
CARSLTGTEVYEQYF	TGTGCCAGAAGCCTTACCGGGACAGAAGTCTACGAGCAGTACTTC	TRBV5-3	-	TRBJ2-7	TRBD1
CAWSVQSEAFF	TGTGCCTGGAGTGTCCAGTCTGAAGCTTTCTTT	TRBV30	-	TRBJ1-1	-
CASSTGSNSYNEQFF	TGTGCCAGCAGCACCGGGTCCAACTCCTACAATGAGCAGTTCTTC	TRBV5-8	-	TRBJ2-1	-
CASSARQGIDEQYF	TGTGCCAGTAGTGCTCGACAGGGGATCGACGAGCAGTACTTC	TRBV19	once	TRBJ2-7	TRBD1